This T cell receptor beta chain was sequenced during a study of cytomegalovirus exposure and HLA in healthy donors. The study, taken as a whole, reports: A further, later analysis showed that HLA-associated TCR beta chains (compared with equally common others) were more clonally expanded. Reports indicated that the classifier achieved high specificity and sensitivity in diagnosing cytomegalovirus status.

The CDR3 sequence is 14 residues long. In germline, CDR1 is SEHNR, CDR2 FQNEAQ (reference sequence). Between the trimmed V and J ends, which lost 6 bases and 0 bases, there was a span of 12 bases. PCR involved 60 Vbeta and 13 Jbeta primers. The assay was immunoSEQ multiplex PCR, and TCRdb's table has in-frame clones only and misses some. The table lists over 100,000 clones, around 77% of them singletons. The donors comprised healthy bone marrow donors. Of note for this clone: Its antigen is undetermined.

The receptor comes from a male donor in good health and CMV-seropositive. Material for sequencing was PBMCs. The V gene is TRBV7-9, the J gene TRBJ2-7, with D tentatively TRBD1 (6 bases). CDR3 region: CASSYRDNSYEQYF. CDR3 nucleotides: TGTGCCAGCAGTTATAGGGACAACTCCTACGAGCAGTACTTC.